Shown below are 7 T cell receptor beta chains from a single sample sequenced in a study of CD8+ T cells in alopecia areata. cDNA prepared by RNA extraction and subsequent reverse transcription served as the template for sequencing. Here immunoSEQ multiplex PCR was the method, and the copy in TCRdb shows in-frame clones only, minus some. The sample records about 180,000 clones, approximately 70% being singletons. The sample in question was CD8+ T cells sorted from blood, obtained at week 0. These receptors originate from a human donor with alopecia areata.

The V gene is TRBV10-2, the J gene TRBJ2-2; D gene uncertain. CDR3 length equals 13 residues. Trimming cost V 2 bases and J 7 bases, with 8 bases left between them. Germline CDR1 and CDR2: WSHSY and SAAADI. The CDR3 nucleotides read TGCGCCAGCAGTGAGGGAGCAGTCGGGGAGCTGTTTTTT. As protein: CASSEGAVGELFF.

The gene calls are TRBV5-1 and TRBJ2-1; TRBD1 matches 11 bases. The CDR3 is 12 residues long. Germline V gene lookup returns CDR1 SGHRS and CDR2 YFSETQ. Unmatched junction bases numbered 2, after V lost 9 bases and J lost 6 bases. The CDR3: CATGTGGNEQFF. CDR3 sequence (DNA): TGCGCCACCGGGACAGGGGGCAATGAGCAGTTCTTC.

The gene calls are TRBV4-1 and TRBJ2-1; D gene ambiguous. Trimming left V 4 bases short and J 7 bases short, with 5 bases between. This CDR3 spans 11 amino acids. Germline CDR1 is MGHRA and CDR2 is YSYEKL. The CDR3 reads CASSRKNEQFF. The CDR3 DNA is TGCGCCAGCAGCCGTAAGAATGAGCAGTTCTTC.

There are many counts of this clone. The J gene is TRBJ1-1, the V gene TRBV11-2, with 9 nucleotides matching TRBD1. Per the germline V gene, CDR1 is SGHAT and CDR2 is FQNNGV. CDR3 length equals 15 residues. Trimming at V came to 3 bases and at J to 5 bases, leaving 7 bases not matched to a gene. The CDR3 loop is CASSFGTGQWTEAFF. The CDR3 nucleotides read TGTGCCAGCAGCTTCGGGACAGGGCAGTGGACTGAAGCTTTCTTT.

The sample holds a few counts of this clone. The chain has TRBV7-9 and TRBJ2-2; 8 nucleotides align to TRBD1. Per germline, CDR1 SEHNR and CDR2 FQNEAQ (reference sequence). J gave up 4 bases and V 5 bases, and 9 bases lay outside the gene matches. The CDR3 runs 16 residues. The CDR3 region is CASSHGQGWGTGELFF. The DNA for the CDR3 is TGTGCCAGCAGCCACGGACAGGGATGGGGCACCGGGGAGCTGTTTTTT.

CDR3 nucleotide sequence: TGCAGTGCTATTTCAGGGGGGCAGTTCTTC. As protein: CSAISGGQFF. The chain combines TRBV20-1 with TRBJ2-1; 7 bases match TRBD1. Germline CDR1 reads DFQATT; CDR2 reads SNEGSKA (reference sequence). This CDR3 comprises 10 residues. V trimming: 4 bases; J trimming: 12 bases; junction bases outside the gene matches: 3.

The chain has TRBV13 and TRBJ1-6; 8 nucleotides match TRBD1. The length of the CDR3 is 15 residues. Germline assignment: CDR1 PRHDT and CDR2 FYEKMQ (reference sequence). The V gene end was trimmed by 2 bases and the J gene end by 8 bases; junction bases not matched to a gene: 5. The CDR3 loop is CASSLNDRGYSPLHF. In DNA, the CDR3 is TGTGCCAGCAGCTTAAATGACAGGGGTTATTCACCCCTCCACTTT.